This T cell receptor (beta chain) was captured in a study of blood T cells in healthy people across ages. The authors ran a second PCR of roughly 6 to 12 cycles using a sample-barcoded 5' primer and a J-beta primer mix. TCRdb used MiXCR to reprocess the 5' RACE reads, holding one entry per CDR3 protein. The data contain 700,000 to 850,000 distinct CDR3 sequences, 50% to 65% of them seen just once; the ten biggest clones take up 40% to 50%. The CDR3 totals 14 residues. Per germline, CDR1 SQVTM and CDR2 ANQGSEA. Trimming removed 1 base at V and 0 bases at J, with 9 bases between. This clonotype was detected a few times.

The chain employs TRBV29-1 and TRBJ1-1; D is uncertain. Material for sequencing was blood. The TCR comes from a man older than 75 in good health. Here the CDR3 reads CSVEGARMNTEAFF. The CDR3, as DNA: TGCAGCGTTGAAGGCGCCAGAATGAACACTGAAGCTTTCTTT. Full variable domain (missing parts from reference TRBV29-1 and TRBJ1-1): SAVISQKPSRDICQRGTSLTIQCQVDSQVTMMFWYRQQPGQSLTLIATANQGSEATYESGFVIDKFPISRPNLTFSTLTVSNMSPEDSSIYLCSVEGARMNTEAFFGQGTRLTVV.